The clone carrying this TCR beta chain was recorded many times. The antigen is unknown. Time point noted: patch test 3, about 24 weeks after DPC sensitization. The treatment here: therapeutic diphenylcyclopropenone sensitization with weekly scalp DPC. Total RNA was extracted from unfractionated whole blood. MiXCR, run by TCRdb on the RACE reads, gives a single entry per CDR3 protein. The sample has roughly 38,000 distinct CDR3 sequences, roughly 9.5% seen once. In germline, CDR1 is MDHEN, CDR2 SYDVKM. The CDR3 length is 13 residues. Trimming shortened V by 7 bases and J by 6 bases, and 15 bases separated the two germline ends. This entry is derived from a study of human T cells and chemical hapten exposure. Whole-study context: 2% DPC applied to a roughly 2 cm by roughly 2 cm arm area sensitized donors.

The study's findings and limits: The study found expanded TCRs formed significantly more large CDR3 similarity clusters than controls.

This specimen was whole blood, taken in connection with sensitization to the hapten diphenylcyclopropenone (DPC). The sequence derives from a man in his fifties or sixties with alopecia areata. Some clones in this sample may be carry-over from other donors' samples. The rearrangement joins TRBV28 to TRBJ1-1, with TRBD1 as a possible D gene (5 bases). CDR3 in DNA: TGTGCCAGCACTCTACTGTTAGGGGCTGAAGCTTTCTTT. As protein: CASTLLLGAEAFF.